This T cell receptor beta chain was obtained from a study of blood T cell repertoires in COVID-19. Germline lookup yields CDR1 SEHNR and CDR2 FQNEAQ (reference sequence). Trimming shortened V by 5 bases and J by 4 bases, and 17 bases separated the two germline ends. CDR3 size: 16 residues. Clones were sequenced by immunoSEQ multiplex PCR, and TCRdb holds only the in-frame ones, with some missing. The table has 200,000 to 250,000 clones, 83% seen once. The material sequenced was PBMCs or T cells enriched from blood (not recorded which). The chain is built from TRBV7-9 and TRBJ2-2; TRBD1 might be the D (5 bases). This TCR came from a woman aged 45-60 years who had been exposed to COVID-19. The CDR3 spells CASSPVQGKSTGELFF. In DNA form, the CDR3 reads TGTGCCAGCAGCCCAGTCCAGGGTAAATCCACCGGGGAGCTGTTTTTT.